This TCR beta chain appears in the sequencing data of a study of blood T cell repertoires in COVID-19 (TCRdb year 2020). Regarding the study in general: The collaborator samples originated in the United States, Italy and Spain and spanned the acute and convalescent phases of COVID-19. Sample metadata almost always included a de-identified subject ID, COVID-19 status, age in years and sex. Where available, HLA class I and class II types were obtained from metadata supplied by the sample provider rather than from assay-based typing. Samples came from the ongoing ImmuneRACE study (first 160 participants) plus 1,254 subjects from 6 global collaborators. A freely available public database, intended as a resource for researchers studying the immune response to SARS-CoV-2, is where the repertoires were released. The dataset comprised deeply sampled blood TCRbeta repertoires from subjects exposed to, actively infected with, or recovered from COVID-19. The prospective study material was composed of cDNA or gDNA derived from T cells, B-cell-depleted T cells, or PBMCs.

The germline V end is reduced by 0 bases and the J end by 9 bases; junction bases left unmatched: 5. The CDR3, from cysteine to phenylalanine, totals 17 residues. Kept here is only the CDR3 DNA, which spans 51 bases and is read in frame from base 1. Reading the germline V gene gives CDR1 MGHRA and CDR2 YSYEKL. Whole blood was collected in K2EDTA tubes by collaborating institutions according to the institutions' own protocols. For TCRbeta analysis, collaborators shipped samples in one of three forms: frozen whole blood, isolated PBMCs, or DNA extracted from either of those sample types. The immunoSEQ Assay, a bias-controlled multiplex PCR, was used to amplify TCRbeta CDR3 regions from genomic DNA. The published analysis was carried out like this. Nucleated cell counts per sample were estimated from amplification of reference gene primers within the assay. Sequence reads were collapsed and filtered to measure the absolute abundance of every unique TCRbeta CDR3 rearrangement. For each sample, productive Simpson clonality was calculated as the square root of Simpson's diversity index across productive rearrangements. TCRdb's version of the immuneACCESS table is confined to in-frame rearrangements and falls short of the full clone set. An unresolved V gene accounts for under half of the shortfall where checked; the remainder is of unknown origin. The V and J calls and the clone size are those of that table, but D and trimming were determined from the DNA. For this sample there are approximately 50,000 clones; more than 90% appear just once. The top ten hold under 4.5% of the sample.

Beyond this particular receptor, the publication reports: How much clinical and demographic metadata was included differed by source and by participant, and the metadata was provided uncurated.

Turning to this clone: Its recognized antigen is unknown. Per-nucleotide qualities are absent, and no much larger clonotype sits a single base away.

This TCR was recovered from a human donor in a cohort sampled during active COVID-19. The sequence is built from TRBV4-1 and TRBJ2-1; 16 bases in between match TRBD2. Sequencing used peripheral blood. The DNA sequence follows: TGCGCCAGCAGCCAAGAGATGGGGACTAGCGGGAGGGGTGAGCAGTTCTTC. Protein translation: CASSQEMGTSGRGEQFF.